These 7 T cell receptor beta chains originate from one sample sequenced in a study of blood T cell repertoires in COVID-19. Profiling relied on immunoSEQ multiplex PCR, and the TCRdb table lists in-frame clones only, not all of them. In the table there are approximately 150,000 clones, roughly four fifths of which are singletons. The material sequenced was peripheral blood. The source of these receptors is a human donor in a cohort sampled during active COVID-19.

The V and J genes are TRBV3-1 (or the pseudogene TRBV3-2) and TRBJ1-6, with D unclear. V dropped 1 base and J dropped 7 bases, with 8 bases sitting between them. Germline V gene lookup returns CDR1 LGHDT and CDR2 YNNKEL (reference sequence). This CDR3 is built from 14 residues. The CDR3 protein is CASSQVDTNSPLHF. The CDR3 DNA follows: TGTGCCAGCAGCCAAGTAGACACCAATTCACCCCTCCACTTT.

This chain connects TRBV19 to TRBJ1-5; no clear D. The CDR3 spans 16 residues. The germline V and J ends were trimmed by 3 bases and 8 bases, with 20 bases remaining between them. Germline V gene data show CDR1 as LNHDA and CDR2 as SQIVND (reference sequence). The CDR3 here is CASSIVWSARDKPQHF. As DNA, the CDR3 is TGTGCCAGTAGTATTGTGTGGTCAGCCCGGGATAAGCCCCAGCATTTT.

V and J are TRBV7-8 and TRBJ2-3, with D tentatively TRBD1 (5 bases). Trimming cost V 5 bases and J 5 bases, with 11 bases left between them. CDR1 and CDR2 (germline): SGHVS, FQNEAQ. The CDR3 is 13 residues long. CDR3 in DNA: TGTGCCAGCAGCCGGCAGGGTGGAGATACGCAGTATTTT. It translates to CASSRQGGDTQYF.

This clone was seen just once. The CDR3 is CAWSRRGGTDTQYF. CDR3 DNA sequence: TGTGCCTGGAGTCGCAGGGGTGGCACAGATACGCAGTATTTT. The rearrangement links TRBV30 to TRBJ2-3; D is possibly TRBD1 (6 bases). V lost 2 bases and J lost 1, with 10 bases in between. CDR1 is GTSNPN and CDR2 is SVGIG in the germline V gene (reference sequence). This CDR3 contains 14 residues.

The chain links TRBV10-3 to TRBJ1-2; possible D gene TRBD1, 5 bases. V dropped 0 bases and J dropped 7 bases, with 15 bases sitting between them. The CDR3 totals 15 residues. Germline lookup yields CDR1 ENHRY and CDR2 SYGVKD. The CDR3 DNA follows: TGTGCCATCAGTGAGTCGGGCAGGGCGGAGGGTGGCTACACCTTC. It codes for CAISESGRAEGGYTF.

The V gene is TRBV28, the J gene TRBJ2-7; D remains unclear. CDR3 length equals 12 residues. The germline V and J ends were trimmed by 5 bases and 1 base, with 6 bases remaining between them. Germline CDR1 is MDHEN and CDR2 is SYDVKM. In nucleotides, the CDR3 is TGTGCCAGCAGTCGTACATCCTACGAGCAGTACTTC. It yields the protein CASSRTSYEQYF.

The gene calls are TRBV12-3 or TRBV12-4 and TRBJ2-7; 7 positions agree with TRBD1. The CDR3 length is 13 residues. Losses at the gene ends were 6 bases for V and 4 bases for J; bases not matched to a gene: 6. This CDR3 is CASRRDSLYEQYF. Here the CDR3 DNA reads TGTGCCAGCAGACGGGACAGCCTATACGAGCAGTACTTC.